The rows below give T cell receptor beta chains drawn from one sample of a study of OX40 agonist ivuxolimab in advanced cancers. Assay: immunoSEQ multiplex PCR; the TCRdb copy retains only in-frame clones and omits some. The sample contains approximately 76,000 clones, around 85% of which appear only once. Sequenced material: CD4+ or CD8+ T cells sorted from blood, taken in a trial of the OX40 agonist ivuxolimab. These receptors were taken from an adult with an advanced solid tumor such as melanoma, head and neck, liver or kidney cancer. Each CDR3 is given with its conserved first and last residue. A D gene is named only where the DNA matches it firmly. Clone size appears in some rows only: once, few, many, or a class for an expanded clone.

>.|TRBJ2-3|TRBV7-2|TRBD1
TGTGCCAGCCGCCGGGACAGGGACACAGATACGCAGTATTTT
CASRRDRDTDTQYF
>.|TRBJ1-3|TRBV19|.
TGTGCCAGTAGTCCGGGACATAGCTCTGGAAACACCATATATTTT
CASSPGHSSGNTIYF
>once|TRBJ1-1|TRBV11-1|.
TGTGCCAGCAGCGTAACAGGGAGCACTGAAGCTTTCTTT
CASSVTGSTEAFF
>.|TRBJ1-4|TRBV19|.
TGTGCCAGTACCACTCGGGCAACTAATGAAAAACTGTTTTTT
CASTTRATNEKLFF
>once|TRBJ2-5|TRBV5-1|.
TGCGCCAGCAGCTTAGCCGGAAATGCAATCCAAGAGACCCAGTACTTC
CASSLAGNAIQETQYF
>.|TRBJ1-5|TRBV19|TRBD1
TGTGCCAGTAGTATCCACCGTCTCCCCGGGACAGGGAGGAATCAGCCCCAGCATTTT
CASSIHRLPGTGRNQPQHF
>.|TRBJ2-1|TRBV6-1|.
TGTGCCACCACTTCTCGGGTCAATGAGCAGTTCTTC
CATTSRVNEQFF
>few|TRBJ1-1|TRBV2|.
TGTGCCAGCAGTGGACTGAACACTGAAGCTTTCTTT
CASSGLNTEAFF
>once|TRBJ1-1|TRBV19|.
TGTGCCAGTAGTATCCTCTCGGGGGGGGCTGAAGCTTTCTTT
CASSILSGGAEAFF
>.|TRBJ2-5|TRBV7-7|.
TGTGCCAGCAGCTTCGGGACGGGGGAGGAGACCCAGTACTTC
CASSFGTGEETQYF
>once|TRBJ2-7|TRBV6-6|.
TGTGCCAGCAGTTACTCGCCCGGAAGCTACGAGCAGTACTTC
CASSYSPGSYEQYF
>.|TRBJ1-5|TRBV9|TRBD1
TGTGCCAGCAGCGACACAGGGGAAGGCAATCAGCCCCAGCATTTT
CASSDTGEGNQPQHF
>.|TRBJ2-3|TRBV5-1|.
TGCGCCAGCAGCTTGTCACAGGGACTAAACACAGATACGCAGTATTTT
CASSLSQGLNTDTQYF
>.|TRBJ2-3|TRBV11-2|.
TGTGCCAGCAGCTTCTTGGGGCAGGGGGGTAAAGGAGATACGCAGTATTTT
CASSFLGQGGKGDTQYF
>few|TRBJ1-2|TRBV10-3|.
TGTGCCATCTCTCAGGAGGGTATGGGAGGGAATGGCTACACCTTC
CAISQEGMGGNGYTF
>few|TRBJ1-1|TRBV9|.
TGTGCCAGCAGCCTACGGACAGAGAACACTGAAGCTTTCTTT
CASSLRTENTEAFF
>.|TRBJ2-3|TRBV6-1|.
TGTGCCAGCAGTGAAATGCGCCTAGCAGATACGCAGTATTTT
CASSEMRLADTQYF
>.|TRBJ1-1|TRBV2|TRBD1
TGTGCCAGCAGGGACACCACAGGGGCGAACACTGAAGCTTTCTTT
CASRDTTGANTEAFF
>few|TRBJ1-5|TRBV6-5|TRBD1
TGTGCCAGCAGGACAGGGGGGAGTATGAGGCCCCAGCATTTT
CASRTGGSMRPQHF
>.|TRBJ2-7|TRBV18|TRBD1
TGTGCCAGCTCTCCGGGACAGGGGATCTACGAGCAGTACTTC
CASSPGQGIYEQYF
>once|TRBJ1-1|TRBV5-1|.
TGCGCCAGCAGCTTGAATCCTGGATCGAACACTGAAGCTTTCTTT
CASSLNPGSNTEAFF
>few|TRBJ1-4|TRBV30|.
TGTGCCCTCGGACAGACTAATGAAAAACTGTTTTTT
CALGQTNEKLFF
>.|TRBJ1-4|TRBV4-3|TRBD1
TGCGCCAGCAGCCAAGATACCGCCAGGGGGCGAACAACTAATGAAAAACTGTTTTTT
CASSQDTARGRTTNEKLFF
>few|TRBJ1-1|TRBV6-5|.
TGTGCCAGCAGTTACTCGATGGCGGGGGACACTGAAGCTTTCTTT
CASSYSMAGDTEAFF
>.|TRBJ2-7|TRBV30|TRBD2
TGTGCCTGGAACCCGGGGGGGTCCTACGAGCAGTACTTC
CAWNPGGSYEQYF
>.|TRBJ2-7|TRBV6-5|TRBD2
TGTGCCAGCAGTCGCGGCGGGGGGCTCGCCGAGCAGTACTTC
CASSRGGGLAEQYF
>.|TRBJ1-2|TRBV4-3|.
TGCGCCAGCAGCCAACTCCTAGGGGGGGCGAGGGGCTACACCTTC
CASSQLLGGARGYTF
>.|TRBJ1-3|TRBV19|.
TGTGCCAGTGGGGCCGGGTACCTCTCTGGAAACACCATATATTTT
CASGAGYLSGNTIYF
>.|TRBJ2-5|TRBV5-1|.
TGCGCCAGCAGCTTGATGGGGAGACTAGGAGAGACCCAGTACTTC
CASSLMGRLGETQYF
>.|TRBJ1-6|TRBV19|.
TGTGCCAGTAGTAGGGCGCAAGAGGGCCCATACCACTTT
CASSRAQEGPYHF
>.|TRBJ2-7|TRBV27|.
TGTGCCAGCAGTTTAAAGTGGGGGGACTTCTACGAGCAGTACTTC
CASSLKWGDFYEQYF
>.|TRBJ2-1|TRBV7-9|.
TGTGCCAGCAGCTCTGGACAGTACAATGAGCAGTTCTTC
CASSSGQYNEQFF
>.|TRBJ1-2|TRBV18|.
TGTGCCAGCTCACCACCTAACTCCCTACTATCAGAGGGCTACACCTTC
CASSPPNSLLSEGYTF
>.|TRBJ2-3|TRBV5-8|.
TGTGCCAGCAGCTCATACCATGCCTCGGGGACAGATACGCAGTATTTT
CASSSYHASGTDTQYF
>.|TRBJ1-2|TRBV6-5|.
TGTGCCAGCAGGGGGGGGTCAGGAATTGGTGGCTACACCTTC
CASRGGSGIGGYTF
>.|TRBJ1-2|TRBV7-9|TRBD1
TGTGCCAGCAGCCAATTGGGACAGAACTATGGCTACACCTTC
CASSQLGQNYGYTF
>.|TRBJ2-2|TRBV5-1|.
TGCGCCAGCAGCTTGGCTAGCAACACCGGGGAGCTGTTTTTT
CASSLASNTGELFF
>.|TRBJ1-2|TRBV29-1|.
TGCAGCGTCTACTCGGCTAACTATGGCTACACCTTC
CSVYSANYGYTF
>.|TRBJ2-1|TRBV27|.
TGTGCCAGCAGTCCATCATATGGGGATCCGGGACCTATGCAGTTCTTC
CASSPSYGDPGPMQFF
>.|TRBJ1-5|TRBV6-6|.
TGTGCCAGCAGTTACTCGGTCGGAAGCAATCAGCCCCAGCATTTT
CASSYSVGSNQPQHF
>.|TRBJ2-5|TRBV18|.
TGTGCCAGCTCACCTCCGGGGGCAGGAGAGACCCAGTACTTC
CASSPPGAGETQYF
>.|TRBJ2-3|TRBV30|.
TGTGCCTGGAGTGTACTGGACCCCAAGATGGAGCAGTATTTT
CAWSVLDPKMEQYF
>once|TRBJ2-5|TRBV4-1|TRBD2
TGCGCCAGCAGCAAAAGCGGCGGGGGGCTCGAGACCCAGTACTTC
CASSKSGGGLETQYF
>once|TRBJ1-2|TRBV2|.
TGTGCCAGCAAGTTGCAGGTCGTCGAGGGCTACACCTTC
CASKLQVVEGYTF
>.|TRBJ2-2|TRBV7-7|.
TGTGCTAGCAGCCCCTCTCGGTTGAACACCGGGGAGCTGTTTTTT
CASSPSRLNTGELFF
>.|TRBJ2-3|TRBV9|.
TGTGCCAGCAGCCAAAGCAGGGGTTATACGCAGTATTTT
CASSQSRGYTQYF
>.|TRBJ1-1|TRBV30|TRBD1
TGTGCCTGGAGTGGGACAGGGATGGGGGCTGAAGCTTTCTTT
CAWSGTGMGAEAFF
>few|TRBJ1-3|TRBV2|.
TGTGCCAGCAGTGAAGTGCGGGTCTCTGGAAACACCATATATTTT
CASSEVRVSGNTIYF
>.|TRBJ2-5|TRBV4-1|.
TGCGCCAGCAGCCAAGGAGCGGCGGGACGCCAAGAGACCCAGTACTTC
CASSQGAAGRQETQYF
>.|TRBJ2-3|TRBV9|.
TGTGCCAGCAGCGGAACAGGGATAAGCACAGATACGCAGTATTTT
CASSGTGISTDTQYF
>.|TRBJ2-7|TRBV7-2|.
TGTGCCAGCAGCTTAAGTTCCAGCTCAAGCTCCTACGAGCAGTACTTC
CASSLSSSSSSYEQYF
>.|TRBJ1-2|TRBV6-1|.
TGTGCCAGCAGGACCCCCCCCAAAGATGGCTACACCTTC
CASRTPPKDGYTF
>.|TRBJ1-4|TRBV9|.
TGTGCCAGCAGCGTAGCTGAGGGGAGCCATGAAAAACTGTTTTTT
CASSVAEGSHEKLFF
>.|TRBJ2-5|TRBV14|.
TGTGCCAGCAGCCAAGACGGAACCCAAGAGACCCAGTACTTC
CASSQDGTQETQYF
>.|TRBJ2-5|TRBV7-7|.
TGTGCTAGCAGCTTAGGAGGGGGGATAGAGACCCAGTACTTC
CASSLGGGIETQYF
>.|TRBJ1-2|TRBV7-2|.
TGTGCCAGCAGCTTAGGGCAGGGTGGTTATGGCTACACCTTC
CASSLGQGGYGYTF
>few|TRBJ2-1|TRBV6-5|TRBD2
TGTGCCAGCAGATTGGGACTAGCGGGGGAGCAGTTCTTC
CASRLGLAGEQFF